The source of this TCR beta chain is a study of blood T cell repertoires in COVID-19. Study information: Samples of COVID-19 (acute and convalescent) were obtained from the United States, Italy and Spain. PBMCs, B-cell-depleted T cells, or T cells were the source of the cDNA or gDNA that made up the material.

J gave up 6 bases and V 6 bases, and 9 bases lay outside the gene matches. Germline CDR1 reads MNHEY; CDR2 reads SMNVEV (reference sequence). The CDR3 sequence is 14 residues long. How the authors handled the data: Quantification of nucleated cells was approximated via reference gene primer amplification. TCRdb's table, derived via immunoSEQ multiplex PCR, lists solely in-frame clones and lacks some. The D gene and trimming were derived from the DNA, and the V and J assignments and clone size from that table. Found here are a few hundred thousand clones, 88% of them singletons; the top ten hold about 1.8%.

This receptor was obtained from an older man with acute or convalescent COVID-19. V gene TRBV27 combines with J gene TRBJ2-7; 9 nucleotides agree with TRBD2. The sequencing sample was made of peripheral blood. DNA for the CDR3: TGTGCCAGCAGGGCCCTAGCGGGATCAGTCGAGCAGTACTTC. Translating gives CASRALAGSVEQYF.